The 20 T cell receptor beta chains reported below all come from one sample, sequenced in a study of T cell responses to AZD1222 COVID-19 vaccine (dated by TCRdb to the early 2020s). The library came from the immunoSEQ multiplex PCR assay. TCRdb took this table from immuneACCESS and kept in-frame rearrangements with V and J called. Such tables lack part of the clones; where checked against another copy, unresolved V genes explain under half of the gap, and the rest is unexplained. A total of approximately 150,000 clones appear in this sample, nearly 90% of them only once. Approximately 5.1% of the sample is taken by the ten largest. The meaning of the sample's time point label: baseline before first vaccination. This sample comprised peripheral blood, obtained on day 0 of AZD1222 vaccination. These receptors all come from an adult in good health.

This rearrangement joins TRBV7-2 to TRBJ2-2; D not resolved. The V gene's germline CDR1 is SGHTA and CDR2 FQGNSA. Trimming took 2 bases from V and 6 from J, leaving 7 bases between them. CDR3 length: 13 residues. The CDR3 DNA follows: TGTGCCAGCAGCTTAACCGCGGCCGGGGAGCTGTTTTTT. Protein product: CASSLTAAGELFF.

The CDR3 nucleotides read TGTGCCAGTAGTATTCGGCTCACAGGGGCACACACAGATACGCAGTATTTT. Protein: CASSIRLTGAHTDTQYF. This rearrangement joins TRBV19 to TRBJ2-3; 7 nucleotides align to TRBD1. V trimming: 3 bases; J trimming: 2 bases; junction bases outside the gene matches: 11. The CDR3 consists of 17 residues. Germline-derived CDR1 and CDR2 are LNHDA and SQIVND (reference sequence).

Details on this clone: Other DNA variants within this sample encode the same CDR3. V and J are TRBV18 and TRBJ1-4, with unresolved D. Between the trimmed V and J ends, which lost 1 base and 2 bases, there was a span of 5 bases. Per germline, CDR1 KGHSH and CDR2 LQKENI. The CDR3 covers 14 residues. CDR3 region: CASSPQGTNEKLFF. In DNA form, the CDR3 reads TGTGCCAGCTCACCACAAGGGACTAATGAAAAACTGTTTTTT.

This chain joins TRBV18 and TRBJ1-1; D is ambiguous. The CDR3 is made up of 13 amino acids. With 3 bases removed from V and 0 bases from J, the gap between germline ends came to 5 bases. Germline loops: CDR1 KGHSH, CDR2 LQKENI. The CDR3 reads CASSPGMNTEAFF. The CDR3 coding sequence is TGTGCCAGCTCACCGGGGATGAACACTGAAGCTTTCTTT.

Ten or more counts support this clone. The chain carries TRBV6-5 and TRBJ2-7; weak D call: TRBD1 (6 bases). Germline-derived CDR1 and CDR2 are MNHEY and SVGAGI. V was clipped by 5 bases and J by 5 bases, with 16 bases between them. The CDR3 is made up of 14 amino acids. The CDR3, as DNA: TGTGCCAGCAGTCCCGGTATTGAGGGGGACGAGCAGTACTTC. Protein sequence: CASSPGIEGDEQYF.

V usage is TRBV27 and J usage is TRBJ1-5; tentative D call: TRBD1 (5 bases). V was cut by 3 bases and J by 4 bases, with 13 bases left in between. Germline V CDR1 and CDR2: MNHEY, SMNVEV (reference sequence). CDR3 size: 15 residues. In DNA, the CDR3 is TGTGCCAGCAGTTTCCTATCACAGGCAAATCAGCCCCAGCATTTT. Amino acids: CASSFLSQANQPQHF.

This sequence joins TRBV24-1 and TRBJ1-1; D is unclear. V was clipped by 3 bases and J by 3 bases, with 4 bases between them. The CDR3 loop spans 12 amino acids. The germline V gene encodes CDR1 KGHDR and CDR2 SFDVKD. As DNA, the CDR3 is TGTGCCACCAGTGATGCATACACTGAAGCTTTCTTT. It encodes CATSDAYTEAFF.

This chain uses TRBV18 with TRBJ1-2; no clear D. This CDR3 is built from 15 residues. Germline V CDR1 and CDR2: KGHSH, LQKENI. Trimming shortened V by 0 bases and J by 1 base, and 9 bases separated the two germline ends. The CDR3 region has the DNA TGTGCCAGCTCACCACCCAGTCTCGATAACTATGGCTACACCTTC. Translating it yields CASSPPSLDNYGYTF.

The chain uses TRBV19 and TRBJ1-5; 7 nucleotides line up with TRBD1. The CDR3 is made up of 16 amino acids. V gave up 4 bases and J gave up 7 bases; unmatched junction bases: 13. Germline lookup yields CDR1 LNHDA and CDR2 SQIVND (reference sequence). The CDR3 region is CASSTREQGYEQPQHF. The CDR3 DNA reads TGTGCCAGTAGTACCCGGGAACAGGGGTACGAACAGCCCCAGCATTTT.

This sequence joins TRBV18 and TRBJ1-3; 9 bases align to TRBD1. Germline V gene sequence: CDR1 KGHSH, CDR2 LQKENI. The CDR3 is 16 amino acids. With V trimmed by 4 bases and J by 5 bases, 9 bases remained unmatched. The CDR3 DNA reads as TGTGCCAGCTCACTCCCGGGACAGGGACATCGAAACACCATATATTTT. This translates into CASSLPGQGHRNTIYF.

This clone was counted a few times. CDR3 nucleotide sequence: TGCGCCAGCAGCCGGATAGCGGGAGGAGGTGAGCAGTTCTTC. It specifies CASSRIAGGGEQFF. The chain has TRBV4-3 and TRBJ2-1; TRBD2 matches 10 bases. The CDR3 covers 14 residues. Germline V gene lookup returns CDR1 LGHNA and CDR2 YSLEER. V was pared by 4 bases and J by 9 bases, with 6 bases of the junction left unmatched.

The chain carries TRBV11-2 and TRBJ1-3; D remains ambiguous. Germline CDR1 is SGHAT and CDR2 is FQNNGV. The V end lost 4 bases, the J end lost 2 bases, and 18 bases lay between the germline ends. This CDR3 is 17 amino acids long. The CDR3 nucleotides are TGTGCCAGCAGCTCAATACAGCGTTTAACCCCTGGAAACACCATATATTTT. This translates into CASSSIQRLTPGNTIYF.

V is TRBV28 and J is TRBJ2-2, with 7 bases lining up with TRBD1. CDR1 and CDR2 from the germline V gene are MDHEN and SYDVKM. The CDR3 has 16 amino acids. With V trimmed by 6 bases and J by 5 bases, 12 bases remained unmatched. The CDR3 sequence: CASRLAQTGRTGELFF. As DNA, the CDR3 is TGTGCCAGCAGGCTGGCGCAGACAGGGCGAACCGGGGAGCTGTTTTTT. Combining the CDR3 with reference TRBV28 and TRBJ2-2 gives the whole variable domain DVKVTQSSRYLVKRTGEKVFLECVQDMDHENMFWYRQDPGLGLRLIYFSYDVKMKEKGDIPEGYSVSREKKERFSLILESASTNQTSMYLCASRLAQTGRTGELFFGEGSRLTVL.

A single count supports this clone. The chain couples TRBV5-1 to TRBJ2-1, with 9 bases identical to TRBD2. CDR1 and CDR2 (germline): SGHRS, YFSETQ. CDR3 length equals 17 residues. V shed 3 bases, J shed 2 bases, and the junction held 9 bases outside the gene matches. This CDR3 reads CASSSSSGRRTYNEQFF. DNA of the CDR3: TGCGCCAGCAGCTCGAGTAGCGGGAGAAGAACCTACAATGAGCAGTTCTTC.

J is TRBJ1-2 and V is TRBV7-9; D ambiguous. Germline V CDR1 and CDR2: SEHNR, FQNEAQ (reference sequence). CDR3 length: 14 amino acids. Trimming cost V 5 bases and J 4 bases, with 14 bases left between them. CDR3 DNA: TGTGCCAGCAGCCCGCCGACCTTGCCCTATGGCTACACCTTC. Amino acid sequence: CASSPPTLPYGYTF.

The chain is built from TRBV30 and TRBJ2-1; 14 nucleotides align to TRBD2. The CDR3 has 20 amino acids. CDR1 is GTSNPN and CDR2 is SVGIG in the germline V gene (reference sequence). Trimming took 2 bases from V and 0 from J; bases not matched to a gene: 12. CDR3 residues: CAWSLLGTSGRRSSYNEQFF. The DNA of the CDR3 is TGTGCCTGGAGTCTATTAGGGACTAGCGGGAGACGGAGCTCCTACAATGAGCAGTTCTTC.

The chain joins TRBV28 to TRBJ1-5, with 8 bases lining up with TRBD1. Germline-derived CDR1 and CDR2 are MDHEN and SYDVKM. CDR3 length equals 13 residues. The V and J ends lost 9 bases and 7 bases, in that order; junction bases with no gene match: 8. The CDR3 here is CASNRGDIQPQHF. CDR3 DNA: TGTGCCAGTAACAGGGGGGATATACAGCCCCAGCATTTT.

The chain carries TRBV18 and TRBJ2-5, with D perhaps TRBD1 (7 bases). Deletions cut 4 bases from V and 2 bases from J, with 17 bases between. The CDR3 is made up of 16 amino acids. In germline, CDR1 is KGHSH, CDR2 LQKENI. CDR3 sequence (DNA): TGTGCCAGCTCACACCGGGGGACAGCAAGACAAGAGACCCAGTACTTC. It specifies CASSHRGTARQETQYF.

V gene TRBV12-3 or TRBV12-4 combines with J gene TRBJ1-2; 8 positions agree with TRBD1. CDR3 size: 13 residues. The ends lost 5 bases at V and 8 bases at J; junction bases unmatched: 7. In DNA form, the CDR3 reads TGTGCCAGCAGTCCGGGGACAGGCTACGGCTACACCTTC. Translated, it gives CASSPGTGYGYTF.

The chain carries TRBV29-1 and TRBJ1-2; D ambiguous. V was trimmed by 2 bases and J by 1 base, leaving 8 bases between them. The CDR3 has 13 residues. CDR1 and CDR2 (germline): SQVTM, ANQGSEA. CDR3 DNA: TGCAGCGTTGAATCCGGATTTAACTATGGCTACACCTTC. It is translated as CSVESGFNYGYTF.